Reported below is one T cell receptor beta chain. Its antigen remains unidentified. Method: immunoSEQ multiplex PCR; TCRdb's copy keeps in-frame clones and lacks some. The data contain approximately 120,000 clones, around 83% of them singletons. The V end lost 1 base, the J end lost 5 bases, and 12 bases lay between the germline ends. The CDR3 covers 16 residues. Per germline, CDR1 SGHVS and CDR2 FNYEAQ. This specimen comes from a study of T cell responses to AZD1222 COVID-19 vaccine. General study results and limits: Among spike-specific TCRs, nearly half reportedly target unmutated variant regions. The study found vaccine-associated CD4 TCRs spanning spike, dominant at 160-218 and 743-854. Donors skewed white British and female; clonal diversity was possibly underestimated.

This chain joins TRBV7-6 and TRBJ1-6; D perhaps matches TRBD1 (5 bases). The material was peripheral blood, obtained 28 days after the second AZD1222 dose. This TCR came from an adult who received the AZD1222 COVID-19 vaccine. CDR3 nucleotide sequence: TGTGCCAGCAGCTTAGATTCGGGACGCAATAATTCACCCCTCCACTTT. Encoded protein: CASSLDSGRNNSPLHF.